The T cell receptor beta chain described here comes from a study of blood T cell repertoires in COVID-19. Study at large: The analysed material was cDNA or gDNA that came from T cells, B-cell-depleted T cells, or PBMCs.

In this sample, this clone turned up once. Original data processing: Using reference gene primer amplification, nucleated cell counts were estimated. The assay was immunoSEQ multiplex PCR, and TCRdb's table has in-frame clones only and misses some. Clonal size and the V and J genes are those of that table, whereas D and trimming came from the DNA. The sample has approximately 280,000 clones, 86% seen once. CDR3 length: 15 residues. Germline V gives CDR1 LGHDT, CDR2 YNNKEL (reference sequence). V lost 5 bases to trimming and J lost 3 bases; unmatched junction nucleotides: 6. Cohorts were assigned according to the clinical history that participants reported. What the recovered Cohort 3 donors had was two negative PCRs, clearance, or symptom resolution.

Sequencing input: PBMCs or T cells enriched from blood (not recorded which). The clonotype originates from a woman aged 18-29 years who had recovered from COVID-19. This chain uses TRBV3-1 (or the pseudogene TRBV3-2) with TRBJ2-1; 8 nucleotides agree with TRBD1. CDR3 sequence (DNA): TGTGCCAGCAGCACCCGACAGGGGCGCTACAATGAGCAGTTCTTC. This encodes CASSTRQGRYNEQFF.